Listed here is a single TCR beta chain. This sample is part of a study of Graves' ophthalmopathy and Graves' hyperthyroidism. The authors amplified TCR beta CDR3 regions from RNA transcripts. Investigators did first-round RT-PCR with HTBI primers, then second-round multiplex PCR. TCRdb redid the calling of the multiplex PCR reads with MiXCR, one entry per CDR3 protein. The sample yields around 1,000,000 distinct CDR3 sequences, about two fifths seen once. The CDR3 extends over 14 amino acids. Deletions cut 4 bases from V and 7 bases from J, with 13 bases between. The sequence was obtained from an adult man with Graves' hyperthyroidism. This chain uses TRBV12-3 or TRBV12-4 with TRBJ1-4, with TRBD1 as a possible D gene (5 bases). The sequenced sample consisted of peripheral blood or thyroid tissue (not recorded which). The DNA for the CDR3 is TGTGCCAGCAGTTCTAGGGGAATATCTGAAAAACTGTTTTTT. The encoded protein is CASSSRGISEKLFF.